This entry lists 13 T cell receptor beta chains sequenced from one sample in a study of T cell responses to AZD1222 COVID-19 vaccine. Sequencing was performed with immunoSEQ multiplex PCR; in TCRdb, only in-frame clones are kept and a portion is missing. The sample shows some 150,000 clones, approximately 93% of them seen only once. Sequences were derived from peripheral blood, sampled on day 0 of AZD1222 vaccination. These receptors all stem from an adult in good health.

This chain links TRBV25-1 with TRBJ2-3; D is possibly TRBD1 (6 bases). CDR3 size: 14 residues. The V gene's germline CDR1 is MGHDK and CDR2 SYGVNS. Trimming removed 2 bases at V and 5 bases at J, with 11 bases between. The CDR3, as DNA: TGTGCCAGCAGTGAAGTACAGGGCGGAGATACGCAGTATTTT. Translated: CASSEVQGGDTQYF. Full variable domain (outside the CDR3, taken from reference TRBV25-1 and TRBJ2-3): EADIYQTPRYLVIGTGKKITLECSQTMGHDKMYWYQQDPGMELHLIHYSYGVNSTEKGDLSSESTVSRIRTEHFPLTLESARPSHTSQYLCASSEVQGGDTQYFGPGTRLTVL.

The V call is TRBV20-1, the J call TRBJ1-6; D call uncertain. From germline, CDR1 is DFQATT and CDR2 SNEGSKA (reference sequence). CDR3 length: 15 residues. V was shortened by 3 bases and J by 7 bases, with 16 bases between the two germline ends. The CDR3 sequence: CSASSGWEFNSPLHF. Written as DNA, the CDR3 is TGCAGTGCTAGTTCGGGATGGGAGTTCAATTCACCCCTCCACTTT.

This chain connects TRBV2 to TRBJ1-2; D gene uncertain. This CDR3 has 15 residues. The germline V gene encodes CDR1 SNHLY and CDR2 FYNNEI. V was trimmed by 1 base and J by 2 bases, leaving 11 bases between them. The CDR3 reads CASSEGWTANYGYTF. The CDR3 nucleotides are TGTGCCAGCAGTGAAGGCTGGACTGCCAACTATGGCTACACCTTC.

The rearrangement joins TRBV2 to TRBJ2-5; tentative D call: TRBD2 (5 bases). CDR1 and CDR2 (germline): SNHLY, FYNNEI. V was cut by 5 bases and J by 2 bases, with 12 bases left in between. The CDR3 runs to 14 residues. CDR3 sequence reads: CASSKPGLQETQYF. The CDR3 bases are TGTGCCAGCAGTAAGCCGGGATTACAAGAGACCCAGTACTTC.

J is TRBJ2-6 and V is TRBV28; TRBD1 matches 7 bases. The CDR3 spans 22 residues. Germline loops: CDR1 MDHEN, CDR2 SYDVKM. After removal of 4 bases from V and 0 bases from J, the junction contained 21 bases not matched to a gene. The CDR3 DNA reads TGTGCCAGCAGTTACGTGACAGGGTCAGTAGGTATCTCTTTCTCTGGGGCCAACGTCCTGACTTTC. This codes for CASSYVTGSVGISFSGANVLTF.

As to this clone: This same CDR3 is encoded by further DNA sequences in the sample. V gene TRBV9 combines with J gene TRBJ2-2; D ambiguous. This CDR3 spans 13 amino acids. CDR1 SGDLS and CDR2 YYNGEE come from the germline V gene. V was cut by 1 base and J by 1 base, with 2 bases left in between. The CDR3 DNA sequence: TGTGCCAGCAGCGTACGGAACACCGGGGAGCTGTTTTTT. Protein: CASSVRNTGELFF.

The chain has TRBV5-1 and TRBJ1-4; a weak D match, TRBD1 (5 bases). The V end was cut by 4 bases, the J end by 2 bases, with 9 bases between. The CDR3 length is 14 residues. Germline V gene sequence: CDR1 SGHRS, CDR2 YFSETQ. CDR3 protein: CASSQDSTNEKLFF. In DNA, the CDR3 is TGCGCCAGCAGCCAAGACAGCACTAATGAAAAACTGTTTTTT.

J is TRBJ1-6 and V is TRBV10-3; D gene ambiguous. Germline V CDR1 and CDR2: ENHRY, SYGVKD. This CDR3 is 13 amino acids long. Trimming took 0 bases from V and 7 from J, leaving 4 bases between them. The CDR3 is CAISESINSPLHF. CDR3 nucleotide sequence: TGTGCCATCAGTGAGTCTATCAATTCACCCCTCCACTTT.

V and J are TRBV24-1 and TRBJ1-2, with D unclear. The germline gives CDR1 KGHDR, CDR2 SFDVKD. The CDR3 has 13 residues. The V end was cut by 9 bases, the J end by 2 bases, with 12 bases between. CDR3 DNA: TGTGCCACCTCTCCGGGCCGCAACTATGGCTACACCTTC. Its protein is CATSPGRNYGYTF.

Regarding this clone: The junction departs from the called germline gene at one end, perhaps through a read error. The chain recombines TRBV6-2 or TRBV6-3 with TRBJ2-2; D possibly corresponds to TRBD1 (6 bases). The CDR3 has 15 amino acids. Germline CDR1 reads MNHEY; CDR2 reads SVGEGT. The CDR3 sequence: CASSYWTANTGELFF. CDR3 DNA: TGTGCCAGCAGTTACTGGACAGCGAATACCGGGGAGCTGTTTTTT.

The chain combines TRBV3-1 (or the pseudogene TRBV3-2) with TRBJ1-1; D perhaps matches TRBD1 (6 bases). This CDR3 region has 15 residues. Per the germline V gene, CDR1 is LGHDT and CDR2 is YNNKEL (reference sequence). V lost 3 bases to trimming and J lost 0 bases, with 11 bases between them. The CDR3 protein is CASSQTTGMNTEAFF. In nucleotides, the CDR3 is TGTGCCAGCAGCCAGACGACAGGTATGAACACTGAAGCTTTCTTT.

In this sample, this clone turned up once. J is TRBJ1-3 and V is TRBV11-2; no definite D call. Germline CDR1 reads SGHAT; CDR2 reads FQNNGV. CDR3 length: 17 residues. V lost 3 bases to trimming and J lost 0 bases, with 15 bases between them. CDR3: CASSFWQKISSGNTIYF. The DNA of the CDR3 is TGTGCCAGCAGCTTTTGGCAGAAGATATCCTCTGGAAACACCATATATTTT.

The chain couples TRBV7-9 to TRBJ1-6; 7 positions agree with TRBD1. The CDR3 contains 14 residues. Trimming took 4 bases from V and 6 from J; bases not matched to a gene: 3. Per the germline V gene, CDR1 is SEHNR and CDR2 is FQNEAQ (reference sequence). The CDR3 loop is CASSSRDSNSPLHF. In DNA, the CDR3 is TGTGCCAGCAGCTCCCGGGACAGTAATTCACCCCTCCACTTT.